The 25 T cell receptor beta chains reported below all come from one sample, sequenced in a study of metastatic and nonmetastatic thyroid tumors. MiXCR reprocessed the PCR reads for TCRdb. The sample shows 60,000 or so clones, under 5% of them seen only once. Every patient was untreated before thyroid surgery. The sequenced sample was blood. These receptors all stem from a female donor with papillary thyroid cancer or a benign thyroid nodule (not recorded which). Some clones in this sample may be carry-over from other donors' samples.

This clone was seen a few times. A read error may produce the germline difference seen at one junction end. The DNA of the CDR3 is TGTGACAGCAGGCCTCGTAGCGGGAGTAAGAGAGAGACCCAGTACTTC. This encodes CDSRPRSGSKRETQYF. The chain recombines TRBV27 with TRBJ2-5; 9 bases align to TRBD2. Per germline, CDR1 MNHEY and CDR2 SMNVEV (reference sequence). The CDR3 spans 16 residues.

Many counts were recorded for this clone. The CDR3 DNA is TGTGCCAGCAGCGGGACAGGCAGTCAGCCCCAGCATTTT. As protein: CASSGTGSQPQHF. The J gene is TRBJ1-5, the V gene TRBV3-1, with 8 bases fitting TRBD1. Germline loops: CDR1 LGHDT, CDR2 YNNKEL (reference sequence). With 5 bases clipped from V and 6 bases from J, the junction kept 3 bases outside the gene matches. There are 13 residues in the CDR3.

This clone was seen repeatedly, ten times or more. The chain links TRBV28 to TRBJ2-7, with TRBD1 matching over 9 bases. This CDR3 has 15 amino acids. The germline V gene encodes CDR1 MDHEN and CDR2 SYDVKM. CDR3 sequence reads: CAHPCDRGTTDEQYF. CDR3 in DNA: TGTGCTCATCCATGCGACAGGGGGACGACGGACGAGCAGTACTTC. Filled out from reference TRBV28 and TRBJ2-7, the complete variable domain reads DVKVTQSSRYLVKRTGEKVFLECVQDMDHENMFWYRQDPGLGLRLIYFSYDVKMKEKGDIPEGYSVSREKKERFSLILESASTNQTSMYLCAHPCDRGTTDEQYFGPGTRLTVT.

This clone was found many times. Different DNA sequences within this sample yield the same CDR3. J is TRBJ2-3 and V is TRBV2; TRBD2 aligns across 7 bases. CDR1 and CDR2 from the germline V gene are SNHLY and FYNNEI. V shed 7 bases and J 4 bases; nucleotides not matched to a gene: 14. The CDR3 is made up of 16 amino acids. CDR3 coding DNA: TGTGCCAGCATTGACGTTGCTAGCGGTCGACCAGATACGCAGTATTTT. Protein product: CASIDVASGRPDTQYF. Full variable domain (remainder filled in from reference TRBV2 and TRBJ2-3): EPEVTQTPSHQVTQMGQEVILRCVPISNHLYFYWYRQILGQKVEFLVSFYNNEISEKSEIFDDQFSVERPDGSNFTLKIRSTKLEDSAMYFCASIDVASGRPDTQYFGPGTRLTVL.

Details on this clone: A much bigger clone sits one base away, suggesting this may be a read error. The chain links TRBV30 to TRBJ1-1; no clear D. Trimming left V 0 bases short and J 2 bases short, with 13 bases between. CDR1 and CDR2 (germline): GTSNPN, SVGIG (reference sequence). The CDR3 loop spans 15 amino acids. The CDR3 reads CAWSVRSSRNTEAFF. The CDR3 region has the DNA TGTGCCTGGAGTGTACGGTCCAGCAGAAACACTGAAGCTTTCTTT.

The CDR3 loop reads CASSPQAGSGYNEQFF. The CDR3 nucleotides are TGTGCCAGCAGCCCCCAGGCGGGGTCCGGCTACAATGAGCAGTTCTTC. V gene TRBV7-9 combines with J gene TRBJ2-1; D possibly corresponds to TRBD2 (6 bases). The CDR3 is 16 amino acids. Germline CDR1 SEHNR, CDR2 FQNEAQ (reference sequence). The V end lost 5 bases, the J end lost 3 bases, and 17 bases lay between the germline ends.

A word on this clone: Its ends do not fully match the called genes, so a read error is possible. The chain recombines TRBV9 with TRBJ2-5, with D maybe TRBD2 (5 bases). This CDR3 contains 16 residues. Germline CDR1 and CDR2: SGDLS and YYNGEE. The CDR3 loop is CASSGFDGGDEETHYF. The CDR3, as DNA: TGTGCCAGCAGCGGATTCGACGGAGGAGATGAAGAGACCCATTACTTC.

This clone showed up many times. This specimen includes other DNA sequences encoding the same CDR3. The chain joins TRBV12-3 or TRBV12-4 to TRBJ1-1, with 12 nucleotides matching TRBD1. V dropped 6 bases and J dropped 6; count of bases not matched to a gene: 5. The CDR3 consists of 14 residues. The CDR3 sequence is CASRGTGGSAEAFF. CDR3 nucleotides: TGTGCCAGCAGGGGGACAGGGGGCAGCGCTGAAGCTTTCTTT.

This clone was seen repeatedly, ten times or more. V and J are TRBV7-2 and TRBJ1-5; possible D gene TRBD1, 6 bases. The CDR3 runs 13 residues. Trimming left V 1 base short and J 5 bases short, with 6 bases between. Germline loops: CDR1 SGHTA, CDR2 FQGNSA. The chain's CDR3 is CASSLGGHQPQHF. CDR3 DNA sequence: TGTGCCAGCAGCTTAGGGGGGCATCAGCCCCAGCATTTT.

As regards this clone: Other DNA sequences in the same sample also yield this CDR3. The rearrangement uses TRBV6-2 or TRBV6-3 and TRBJ2-7; D is undetermined. The CDR3 contains 14 residues. Per the germline V gene, CDR1 is MNHEY and CDR2 is SVGEGT. Trimming took off 2 bases at V and 4 bases at J, with 12 bases between the two ends. The CDR3 nucleotides read TGTGCCAGCAGTTACCACTCTTTTGGTTACGAGCAGTACTTC. It codes for CASSYHSFGYEQYF.

This clone was counted only a few times. The chain combines TRBV5-4 with TRBJ2-7, with 11 nucleotides matching TRBD2. This CDR3 spans 16 amino acids. V lost 4 bases, J lost 2 bases, and 8 bases stayed unmatched. The germline V gene encodes CDR1 SGHNT and CDR2 YYREEE (reference sequence). CDR3 loop: CASSVAGTSGAYEQYF. As DNA, the CDR3 is TGTGCCAGCAGCGTCGCCGGGACTAGCGGAGCCTACGAGCAGTACTTC.

This clone was seen at least ten times. The genes are TRBV7-3 and TRBJ2-3, with 10 bases that match TRBD2. Germline lookup yields CDR1 SGHTA and CDR2 FQGTGA. The length of the CDR3 is 13 residues. Trimming took 6 bases from V and 3 from J; bases not matched to a gene: 0. CDR3 DNA sequence: TGTGCCAGCAGAGCGGGAGGGACAGATACGCAGTATTTT. Translation: CASRAGGTDTQYF.

In this sample, this clone turned up many times. The chain joins TRBV27 to TRBJ2-7; a possible D gene is TRBD1 (6 bases). Germline V gives CDR1 MNHEY, CDR2 SMNVEV (reference sequence). This CDR3 has 13 amino acids. V lost 5 bases to trimming and J lost 2 bases, with 10 bases between them. Here the CDR3 DNA reads TGTGCCAGCAGTCAATGGGGGCCCTACGAGCAGTACTTC. It specifies CASSQWGPYEQYF.

Details on this clone: Possible read error: a much larger clone is one base away. Other DNA sequences within the sample encode an identical CDR3. CDR3 bases: TGTGCCAGCAGCCAGGACGGGACTAGTGTTGATACGCAGTACTTT. This encodes CASSQDGTSVDTQYF. V gene TRBV3-1 combines with J gene TRBJ2-3; the match to TRBD2 covers 8 bases. The germline gives CDR1 LGHDT, CDR2 YNNKEL (reference sequence). CDR3 length equals 15 residues.

The sample holds a few counts of this clone. The chain employs TRBV6-2 or TRBV6-3 and TRBJ1-5; a weak D match, TRBD1 (5 bases). Per germline, CDR1 MNHEY and CDR2 SVGEGT. There are 13 residues in the CDR3. The germline V and J ends were trimmed by 11 bases and 6 bases, with 17 bases remaining between them. The CDR3 loop reads CAVQTVGSQPQHF. CDR3 in DNA: TGTGCCGTCCAGACAGTGGGCAGTCAGCCCCAGCATTTT.

At least ten counts were recorded for this clone. The chain employs TRBV9 and TRBJ2-3; the D is unclear. V was shortened by 0 bases and J by 0 bases, with 8 bases between the two germline ends. Germline CDR1 and CDR2: SGDLS and YYNGEE. This CDR3 spans 15 amino acids. CDR3 sequence: CASSVGSKSTDTQYF. The CDR3 DNA follows: TGTGCCAGCAGCGTAGGATCGAAGAGCACAGATACGCAGTATTTT.

The sample holds a few counts of this clone. The genes are TRBV18 and TRBJ2-6, with 11 bases lining up with TRBD1. The germline CDR1 and CDR2 sequences are KGHSH and LQKENI. The CDR3 length is 16 residues. V gave up 5 bases and J gave up 2 bases; unmatched junction bases: 2. CDR3: CASSSGQGAGANVLTF. The DNA for the CDR3 is TGTGCCAGCTCATCGGGACAGGGGGCTGGGGCCAACGTCCTGACTTTC.

At least ten counts were recorded for this clone. The chain combines TRBV5-5 with TRBJ1-2, with a weak D call TRBD1 (5 bases). The CDR3 runs to 14 residues. V was pared by 4 bases and J by 1 base, with 11 bases between. Germline CDR1 is SGHKS and CDR2 is YYEKEE (reference sequence). The CDR3: CASSPGTFNYGYTF. CDR3 nucleotide sequence: TGTGCCAGCAGCCCCGGGACGTTTAACTATGGCTACACCTTC.

This chain links TRBV4-1 with TRBJ1-1, with D possibly being TRBD1 (5 bases). The CDR3 totals 15 residues. The germline V and J ends were trimmed by 0 bases and 1 base, with 9 bases remaining between them. CDR1 and CDR2 from the germline V gene are MGHRA and YSYEKL. This CDR3 reads CASSQEGAQNTEAFF. The CDR3 DNA follows: TGCGCCAGCAGCCAAGAAGGGGCCCAGAACACTGAAGCTTTCTTT.

This clone has a handful of counts. This chain uses TRBV6-1 with TRBJ1-6, with TRBD1 matching over 7 bases. This CDR3 spans 15 amino acids. The germline V gene has CDR1 MNHNS and CDR2 SASEGT. V shed 10 bases and J 4 bases; nucleotides not matched to a gene: 10. CDR3 nucleotides: TGTGCCACCACAATCCGGGACAGATATAATTCACCCCTCCACTTT. Translation: CATTIRDRYNSPLHF.

This clone showed up many times. In DNA form, the CDR3 reads TGTGCCAGCAGCTTAGGACAACGGGCCTCGGACGTGGATAGGTATGGCTACACCTTC. This codes for CASSLGQRASDVDRYGYTF. This sequence joins TRBV7-8 and TRBJ1-2; D remains unclear. Germline-derived CDR1 and CDR2 are SGHVS and FQNEAQ. This CDR3 has 19 residues. Trimming took off 1 base at V and 5 bases at J, with 26 bases between the two ends.

This clone was picked up many times. The chain recombines TRBV7-3 with TRBJ2-7; TRBD2 is a possible D gene (7 bases). The CDR3 extends over 15 amino acids. The V end lost 5 bases, the J end lost 4 bases, and 18 bases lay between the germline ends. From germline, CDR1 is SGHTA and CDR2 FQGTGA. CDR3 region: CASSPGGGGGYEQYF. The CDR3 nucleotides are TGTGCCAGCAGCCCGGGGGGAGGGGGGGGTTACGAGCAGTACTTC. Supplemented by reference TRBV7-3 and TRBJ2-7, the full variable domain reads GAGVSQTPSNKVTEKGKYVELRCDPISGHTALYWYRQSLGQGPEFLIYFQGTGAADDSGLPNDRFFAVRPEGSVSTLKIQRTERGDSAVYLCASSPGGGGGYEQYFGPGTRLTVT.

This chain links TRBV11-2 with TRBJ2-7, with 8 positions matching TRBD2. This CDR3 comprises 18 residues. Germline-derived CDR1 and CDR2 are SGHAT and FQNNGV. The ends lost 5 bases at V and 1 base at J; junction bases unmatched: 16. CDR3 sequence: CASSAGSGASGPSYEQYF. CDR3 DNA sequence: TGTGCCAGCAGCGCCGGATCAGGCGCTAGCGGGCCTTCCTACGAGCAGTACTTC.

Regarding this clone: Since the CDR3 does not end with the conserved phenylalanine or tryptophan, this likely comes from a read error. It is unclear where the CDR3 begins or ends on the DNA, so no DNA is shown, and the CDR3 is as TCRdb lists it. The rearrangement uses TRBV27 and TRBJ2-5. The CDR3 spans 12 residues, counting both ends. Germline V gene data show CDR1 as MNHEY and CDR2 as SMNVEV (reference sequence). The CDR3 loop reads CASSSTGETRYC.

This clone was seen ten or more times. This chain links TRBV28 with TRBJ1-1; D possibly corresponds to TRBD1 (5 bases). Germline CDR1 and CDR2: MDHEN and SYDVKM. This CDR3 is built from 13 residues. V was clipped by 10 bases and J by 5 bases, with 17 bases between them. The DNA of the CDR3 is TGTGCCATCCTCTCGGGGGGAGGGACTGAAGCTTTCTTT. Its protein product is CAILSGGGTEAFF.